This T cell receptor beta chain was observed in a study of blood T cell repertoires in COVID-19. Overall study: Samples representing acute and convalescent COVID-19 were sourced from the United States, Italy and Spain.

CDR3 length: 16 residues. Trimming took 4 bases from V and 5 from J; bases not matched to a gene: 14. Germline CDR1 SGHDT, CDR2 YYEEEE. Sequenced by immunoSEQ multiplex PCR; TCRdb stores in-frame clones only, minus some. Of 200,000 to 300,000 clones listed, around 88% are singletons. This receptor was obtained from a man aged 30-40 years with active or convalescent COVID-19. The sequencing sample was made of peripheral blood. This chain uses TRBV5-6 with TRBJ2-7, with 8 bases that match TRBD2. The CDR3 region is CASSTIKPSGYHEQYF. The CDR3 bases are TGTGCCAGCAGCACAATCAAGCCTAGCGGGTATCACGAGCAGTACTTC.